Presented here are 25 T cell receptor beta chains from one specimen sequenced in a study of T cell responses to AZD1222 COVID-19 vaccine. Data came from immunoSEQ multiplex PCR; TCRdb stores just in-frame clones and leaves some out. The sample consists of about 260,000 clones, over 90% of them appearing once. The sequencing here drew on peripheral blood, taken on day 0 of AZD1222 vaccination. The receptor source for this set is an adult in good health.

The CDR3 reads CASSVALGETQYF. DNA of the CDR3: TGTGCCAGCAGCGTAGCACTGGGGGAGACCCAGTACTTC. The chain joins TRBV9 to TRBJ2-5; D unresolved. There are 13 residues in the CDR3. V lost 0 bases and J 5 bases, leaving 8 bases between the germline ends. The V gene's germline CDR1 is SGDLS and CDR2 YYNGEE.

The chain employs TRBV6-5 and TRBJ2-7; D remains ambiguous. V lost 0 bases to trimming and J lost 4 bases, with 13 bases between them. This CDR3 is 15 amino acids long. Germline V gives CDR1 MNHEY, CDR2 SVGAGI. The CDR3 loop is CASSYSFRARYEQYF. In DNA form, the CDR3 reads TGTGCCAGCAGTTACTCTTTCCGGGCACGGTACGAGCAGTACTTC.

The chain employs TRBV5-4 and TRBJ1-2, with 7 positions matching TRBD1. This CDR3 has 15 residues. J lost 0 bases, V lost 2 bases, and 4 bases had no gene match. Germline CDR1 SGHNT, CDR2 YYREEE (reference sequence). The CDR3 DNA reads TGTGCCAGCAGCTTAACAGGGGAAGCTAACTATGGCTACACCTTC. Its translation: CASSLTGEANYGYTF.

This chain joins TRBV2 and TRBJ1-5; no definite D call. The CDR3 is 14 amino acids. Germline V gene data show CDR1 as SNHLY and CDR2 as FYNNEI. V was trimmed by 4 bases and J by 9 bases, leaving 16 bases between them. The CDR3 nucleotides are TGTGCCAGCAGTGCTAGGTCTTGGGATACGCCCCAGCATTTT. Its translation is CASSARSWDTPQHF.

The gene calls are TRBV7-3 and TRBJ2-7; TRBD1 aligns across 7 bases. CDR3 length: 15 residues. V dropped 6 bases and J dropped 6; count of bases not matched to a gene: 14. The germline V gene has CDR1 SGHTA and CDR2 FQGTGA. The CDR3 reads CASSSTGALLGEQYF. In nucleotides, the CDR3 is TGTGCCAGCAGTTCCACAGGGGCCCTCTTGGGCGAGCAGTACTTC.

The gene calls are TRBV5-1 and TRBJ2-2, with 16 bases matching TRBD2. The CDR3 is 21 amino acids. Germline assignment: CDR1 SGHRS and CDR2 YFSETQ. Germline trimming cut 0 bases from V and 0 bases from J; bases unmatched to any gene: 8. The CDR3 loop reads CASSLAPGLAGGPANTGELFF. The DNA of the CDR3 is TGCGCCAGCAGCTTGGCCCCGGGACTAGCGGGGGGGCCGGCGAACACCGGGGAGCTGTTTTTT. The full variable domain, completed using reference TRBV5-1 and TRBJ2-2, is KAGVTQTPRYLIKTRGQQVTLSCSPISGHRSVSWYQQTPGQGLQFLFEYFSETQRNKGNFPGRFSGRQFSNSRSEMNVSTLELGDSALYLCASSLAPGLAGGPANTGELFFGEGSRLTVL.

This chain joins TRBV11-1 and TRBJ1-1; the D gene is possibly TRBD1 (5 bases). Looked up from germline, CDR1 is SGHAT and CDR2 is FQDESV (reference sequence). There are 14 residues in the CDR3. Between the trimmed V and J ends, which lost 5 bases and 5 bases, there was a span of 15 bases. CDR3 residues: CASSRAARGTEAFF. Here the CDR3 DNA reads TGTGCCAGCAGCCGCGCAGCAAGGGGAACTGAAGCTTTCTTT.

This chain connects TRBV4-3 to TRBJ2-1, with D unresolved. The CDR3 has 15 residues. The germline V gene encodes CDR1 LGHNA and CDR2 YSLEER. Deletions cut 0 bases from V and 4 bases from J, with 10 bases between. The CDR3 sequence: CASSQDQLPYNEQFF. CDR3 sequence (DNA): TGCGCCAGCAGCCAAGATCAACTACCGTACAATGAGCAGTTCTTC.

The chain links TRBV2 to TRBJ1-4, with D uncertain. The CDR3 spans 13 residues. Deletions cut 9 bases from V and 2 bases from J, with 10 bases between. Germline V gene data show CDR1 as SNHLY and CDR2 as FYNNEI. CDR3 amino acids: CARTGNTNEKLFF. In DNA, the CDR3 is TGTGCCAGAACCGGGAACACTAATGAAAAACTGTTTTTT. Combining the CDR3 with reference TRBV2 and TRBJ1-4 gives the whole variable domain EPEVTQTPSHQVTQMGQEVILRCVPISNHLYFYWYRQILGQKVEFLVSFYNNEISEKSEIFDDQFSVERPDGSNFTLKIRSTKLEDSAMYFCARTGNTNEKLFFGSGTQLSVL.

This clone was observed a few times. The V gene is TRBV5-1, the J gene TRBJ2-1; D not resolved. The germline CDR1 and CDR2 sequences are SGHRS and YFSETQ. The germline V and J ends were trimmed by 0 bases and 4 bases, with 8 bases remaining between them. CDR3 length equals 14 residues. DNA for the CDR3: TGCGCCAGCAGCTTGGCCGACTCGTACAATGAGCAGTTCTTC. It is translated as CASSLADSYNEQFF.

In nucleotides, the CDR3 is TGCAGCGTTTCAACAGGGGGCGCGGAGACCCAGTACTTC. Translated, it gives CSVSTGGAETQYF. The chain uses TRBV29-1 and TRBJ2-5; 9 bases agree with TRBD1. This CDR3 spans 13 amino acids. After removal of 5 bases from V and 5 bases from J, the junction contained 6 bases not matched to a gene. CDR1 SQVTM and CDR2 ANQGSEA come from the germline V gene.

The V gene is TRBV6-1, the J gene TRBJ2-7; D is uncertain. CDR3 length equals 16 residues. V was cut by 3 bases and J by 3 bases, with 18 bases left in between. CDR1 is MNHNS and CDR2 is SASEGT in the germline V gene. CDR3 protein: CASSDLTEAIGYEQYF. The CDR3, as DNA: TGTGCCAGCAGTGACCTGACCGAAGCAATAGGCTACGAGCAGTACTTC.

The genes are TRBV4-1 and TRBJ1-6; 9 bases align to TRBD1. The V segment lost 0 bases and the J segment 12 bases; nucleotides outside the gene matches: 9. Looked up from germline, CDR1 is MGHRA and CDR2 is YSYEKL. This CDR3 contains 16 residues. The CDR3 is CASSQDPQGARRPLHF. In DNA, the CDR3 is TGCGCCAGCAGCCAAGATCCACAGGGGGCGCGACGACCCCTCCACTTT.

The CDR3 sequence: CASSPWDRGRAQYF. As DNA, the CDR3 is TGTGCCAGCAGCCCCTGGGACAGGGGTAGGGCCCAGTACTTC. This chain uses TRBV7-2 with TRBJ2-5; 10 positions match TRBD1. CDR1 and CDR2 from the germline V gene are SGHTA and FQGNSA. J gave up 9 bases and V 5 bases, and 9 bases lay outside the gene matches. This CDR3 has 14 residues. The entire variable domain, with the rest obtained from reference TRBV7-2 and TRBJ2-5, is as follows: GAGVSQSPSNKVTEKGKDVELRCDPISGHTALYWYRQSLGQGLEFLIYFQGNSAPDKSGLPSDRFSAERTGGSVSTLTIQRTQQEDSAVYLCASSPWDRGRAQYFGPGTRLLVL.

In this sample, this clone turned up a few times. The J gene is TRBJ2-7, the V gene TRBV6-6, with 11 positions matching TRBD2. CDR3 length equals 16 residues. The germline gives CDR1 MNHNY, CDR2 SVGAGI (reference sequence). V lost 2 bases and J lost 0; bases outside the gene matches: 3. The CDR3 DNA is TGTGCCAGCAGTTACCCGACTAGCGGGACCTCCTACGAGCAGTACTTC. It codes for CASSYPTSGTSYEQYF.

The chain links TRBV7-9 to TRBJ1-2; D not resolved. Germline CDR1 SEHNR, CDR2 FQNEAQ (reference sequence). The CDR3 spans 13 residues. The V and J ends lost 2 bases and 0 bases respectively, with 4 bases between them. For the CDR3, the DNA is TGTGCCAGCAGCTTACCTTCTAACTATGGCTACACCTTC. Translating gives CASSLPSNYGYTF.

The rearrangement joins TRBV2 to TRBJ1-6; no clear D. The length of the CDR3 is 14 residues. Trimming left V 6 bases short and J 7 bases short, with 13 bases between. The germline V gene encodes CDR1 SNHLY and CDR2 FYNNEI. The CDR3 spells CASRSRVPNSPLHF. The CDR3 nucleotides are TGTGCCAGCAGGTCTAGGGTTCCGAATTCACCCCTCCACTTT.

The rearrangement joins TRBV10-3 to TRBJ1-1; no firm D call. V shed 6 bases and J shed 10 bases, with 12 bases lying between them. The CDR3 length is 11 residues. The germline V gene encodes CDR1 ENHRY and CDR2 SYGVKD. CDR3 loop: CAIRGRLGAFF. In DNA, the CDR3 is TGTGCCATCAGGGGCCGGCTAGGAGCTTTCTTT.

The rearrangement links TRBV5-1 to TRBJ2-5; D ambiguous. This CDR3 spans 15 amino acids. Germline V lookup: CDR1 SGHRS, CDR2 YFSETQ. The V end was cut by 4 bases, the J end by 5 bases, with 18 bases between. The CDR3 protein is CASSPQSVQMETQYF. Here the CDR3 DNA reads TGCGCCAGCAGCCCCCAGTCCGTCCAAATGGAGACCCAGTACTTC.

This chain connects TRBV28 to TRBJ1-5; D remains unclear. Germline CDR1 reads MDHEN; CDR2 reads SYDVKM. The CDR3 contains 15 residues. V lost 5 bases and J 2 bases, leaving 13 bases between the germline ends. CDR3 in DNA: TGTGCCAGCAGTAAACCCCTTAGTGGCAATCAGCCCCAGCATTTT. Translation gives CASSKPLSGNQPQHF.

The chain combines TRBV10-3 with TRBJ1-2, with D perhaps matching TRBD1 (5 bases). There are 13 residues in the CDR3. CDR1 is ENHRY and CDR2 is SYGVKD in the germline V gene. The V end was cut by 2 bases, the J end by 8 bases, with 12 bases between. For the CDR3, the DNA is TGTGCCATCAGTGAGGGAGGGGTACGGGGCTACACCTTC. It encodes CAISEGGVRGYTF.

The chain joins TRBV9 to TRBJ1-1; 8 positions match TRBD1. The CDR3 length is 15 residues. Germline CDR1 SGDLS, CDR2 YYNGEE. Trimming took 4 bases from V and 1 from J; bases not matched to a gene: 6. Here the CDR3 reads CASSPIGTGNTEAFF. The CDR3 region has the DNA TGTGCCAGCAGCCCAATCGGGACAGGGAACACTGAAGCTTTCTTT.

V is TRBV6-6 and J is TRBJ1-4, with 8 bases fitting TRBD1. This CDR3 has 16 residues. J was trimmed by 8 bases and V by 5 bases; bases with no gene match: 13. Germline lookup yields CDR1 MNHNY and CDR2 SVGAGI (reference sequence). Here the CDR3 DNA reads TGTGCCAGCAGTAAACCGAGTACAGGGGGAGGAGAAAAACTGTTTTTT. Translated: CASSKPSTGGGEKLFF.

The genes are TRBV19 and TRBJ2-2; D is possibly TRBD1 or TRBD2 (6 bases each). V was cut by 10 bases and J by 1 base, with 13 bases left in between. The CDR3 length is 14 residues. Looked up from germline, CDR1 is LNHDA and CDR2 is SQIVND (reference sequence). CDR3 sequence (DNA): TGTGCCACTCAGGAGGGGGGGAACACCGGGGAGCTGTTTTTT. This translates into CATQEGGNTGELFF.

This rearrangement joins TRBV19 to TRBJ2-7; D is possibly TRBD2 (5 bases). Looked up from germline, CDR1 is LNHDA and CDR2 is SQIVND (reference sequence). The CDR3 length is 15 residues. Trimming stripped 5 bases from V and 7 bases from J, with 21 bases between. CDR3 in DNA: TGTGCCAGTAGTTTCCCCGGGATGGTCTCCGGGGAGCAGTACTTC. Protein sequence: CASSFPGMVSGEQYF.